This TCR beta chain came from a study of CD8+CD57+ T cells in acquired aplastic anemia (dated by TCRdb to 2016 to 2018). As for the study more broadly: DNA extracted from sorted CD4+ and CD8+ cells had a mean of about 3.2 ug, with a range of roughly 0.18 to 27.4 ug. An average of approximately 10 million reads for CD4+ cells and around 11 million reads for CD8+ cells was obtained from healthy donor samples.

The CDR3 covers 16 residues, taking in both the cysteine and the phenylalanine. The read is trimmed to its CDR3 DNA, 48 bases read in frame from base 1. Relative to germline, V is missing 4 bases and J is missing 7 bases, with 4 bases of the junction outside any gene match. CDR1 and CDR2 (KGHDR, SFDVKD) derive from the germline V gene. Genomic DNA served as template for TCR beta VDJ combination and CDR3 sequence profiling. An Illumina HiSeq 2000 was used for TCR repertoire sequencing. In the authors' own workflow: TRBV/TRBJ rearrangement plots, CDR3 size and DJ length profiles, and Simpson's diversity index were used to evaluate the repertoires. The most abundant DNA sequence in the deep sequencing data was taken as the immunodominant clone. CDR3 amino acid sequences were checked for sharing between subjects and were compared against published repertoires and the VDJdb database. Clones were called with MiXCR by TCRdb after fastp trimmed the public reads at Q25, and only in-frame beta chains were retained. Each record represents a unique CDR3 protein, reported with the most common genes and DNA among its rows. The V and J calls come from TCRdb's annotation, not from the publication. The sample data list around 190,000 distinct CDR3 sequences, and less than 70% of these were observed just once. In total, the top ten clones hold approximately 15% of the sample.

This clonotype has at least ten counts. Its recognized antigen is unknown. No clone much larger than this one lies a single base away; base qualities are absent. In the study, sorted CD4+ and CD8+ blood T cells from patients with severe aplastic anemia and from healthy subjects underwent deep sequencing of TCR repertoires. Ficoll-Paque density gradient centrifugation was used to isolate peripheral blood mononuclear cells. CD4+ and CD8+ T cells were sorted by FACS or magnetic beads before DNA extraction. On the study overall, not on this receptor specifically: Although roughly 30 CD8+ CDR3 sequences were shared by patients and controls, these sequences appeared highly expressed in patients and within the immunodominant clones of patients. Patients and healthy controls showed no significant difference in CD8+ Simpson's diversity (P=0.060).

The sequencing sample was made of sorted CD4+, CD8+, or CD8+CD57+ T cells (not recorded which) from PBMCs. The TCR comes from a human donor in good health, serving as a control. This chain joins TRBV24-1 to TRBJ2-1; 15 bases in the middle match TRBD2. CDR3 reads: CATSDRGLAGGNEQFF. The DNA reads TGTGCCACCAGTGACCGTGGACTAGCGGGGGGGAATGAGCAGTTCTTC.